These 3 T cell receptor beta chains came from one sample sequenced in a study of blood T cell repertoires in COVID-19. The data were produced by immunoSEQ multiplex PCR, yet TCRdb's version contains in-frame clones alone and is incomplete. The sample has just under 60,000 clones, roughly four fifths seen once. The sample consisted of peripheral blood. The receptors come from a human donor in a cohort sampled during active COVID-19.

There are a few counts of this clone. The chain employs TRBV5-4 and TRBJ2-5, with D possibly being TRBD2 (5 bases). Trimming pared 3 bases from V and 6 bases from J, leaving 21 bases between. The CDR3 runs to 16 residues. Germline CDR1 SGHNT, CDR2 YYREEE (reference sequence). The CDR3 coding sequence is TGTGCCAGCAGCTATATGACCCAGAATGGAGGAAAGACCCAGTACTTC. It yields the protein CASSYMTQNGGKTQYF. The variable domain in full, completed from reference TRBV5-4 and TRBJ2-5, reads ETGVTQSPTHLIKTRGQQVTLRCSSQSGHNTVSWYQQALGQGPQFIFQYYREEENGRGNFPPRFSGLQFPNYSSELNVNALELDDSALYLCASSYMTQNGGKTQYFGPGTRLLVL.

This chain uses TRBV7-6 with TRBJ2-6; D gene unclear. The CDR3 is made up of 14 amino acids. Trimming removed 1 base at V and 4 bases at J, with 5 bases between. The V gene's germline CDR1 is SGHVS and CDR2 FNYEAQ. The CDR3 sequence: CASSLVSGANVLTF. DNA for the CDR3: TGTGCCAGCAGCTTAGTCTCCGGGGCCAACGTCCTGACTTTC.

This clone has more than one count but fewer than ten. V usage is TRBV28 and J usage is TRBJ2-1; D not certain. V was trimmed by 8 bases and J by 7 bases, leaving 18 bases between them. The CDR3 totals 14 residues. CDR1 and CDR2 from the germline V gene are MDHEN and SYDVKM. CDR3 bases: TGTGCCAGCGAACGGGTTTCGAAATTGAATGAGCAGTTCTTC. It yields the protein CASERVSKLNEQFF.